This is a list of T cell receptor beta chains from one sample in a study of T cells in localized non-small cell lung cancer. Using immunoSEQ multiplex PCR, the repertoire was profiled, and TCRdb retains in-frame clones only, with some absent. Among 90,000 to 95,000 clones listed, roughly 87% were seen once. The sample in question was peripheral blood, obtained before any cancer treatment. These receptors all come from a man between 40 and 75 years old with stage I squamous cell lung carcinoma. The CDR3 runs from the conserved cysteine through the conserved F or W. The order of the fields is V gene, D gene, J gene, clone size, CDR3 DNA, CDR3 protein. The D gene is left open where the match is weak. Size is stated for part of the rows, as once, few or many counts, or as a class when the clone is expanded.

v_call: TRBV19; d_call: .; j_call: TRBJ1-5; clone_size: .; cdr3_nt: TGTGCCAGTAGTATAGAAGGGGCTCAGCCCCAGCATTTT; cdr3_aa: CASSIEGAQPQHF
v_call: TRBV7-9; d_call: .; j_call: TRBJ2-3; clone_size: once; cdr3_nt: TGTGCCAGCAGCTTACCCCTCTTGGGCTTGAGCACAGATACGCAGTATTTT; cdr3_aa: CASSLPLLGLSTDTQYF
v_call: TRBV10-1; d_call: .; j_call: TRBJ1-2; clone_size: .; cdr3_nt: TGCGCCAGCAGTGACCAGGCTTACCATGGCTACACCTTC; cdr3_aa: CASSDQAYHGYTF
v_call: TRBV11-2; d_call: .; j_call: TRBJ1-2; clone_size: .; cdr3_nt: TGTGCCAGCAGCGCGCGAGGGTACGGCCTTGATGGCTACACCTTC; cdr3_aa: CASSARGYGLDGYTF
v_call: TRBV5-1; d_call: .; j_call: TRBJ1-2; clone_size: .; cdr3_nt: TGCGCCAGCAGCTTGGAGATAGACAACTATGGCTACACCTTC; cdr3_aa: CASSLEIDNYGYTF
v_call: TRBV4-1; d_call: .; j_call: TRBJ1-6; clone_size: .; cdr3_nt: TGCGCCAGCAGTGGGGGCAGATTTAATTCACCCCTCCACTTT; cdr3_aa: CASSGGRFNSPLHF
v_call: TRBV5-1; d_call: .; j_call: TRBJ2-1; clone_size: .; cdr3_nt: TGCGCCAGCAGCTTGATGTCCAGCTCCTACAATGAGCAGTTCTTC; cdr3_aa: CASSLMSSSYNEQFF
v_call: TRBV5-4; d_call: .; j_call: TRBJ1-6; clone_size: few; cdr3_nt: TGTGCCAGCAGCCTACCGAATTCACCCCTCCACTTT; cdr3_aa: CASSLPNSPLHF
v_call: TRBV25-1; d_call: .; j_call: TRBJ1-2; clone_size: .; cdr3_nt: TGTGCCAGCAGTAGGACAGTCGGGGGTTTGTCTGGCTACACCTTC; cdr3_aa: CASSRTVGGLSGYTF
v_call: TRBV7-9; d_call: .; j_call: TRBJ2-1; clone_size: .; cdr3_nt: TGTGCCAGCAGCTCTTTACTTCCCAGCTCCTACAATGAGCAGTTCTTC; cdr3_aa: CASSSLLPSSYNEQFF
v_call: TRBV25-1; d_call: .; j_call: TRBJ2-4; clone_size: .; cdr3_nt: TGTGCCAGCAGTGATTATCAGGGGAACATTCAGTACTTC; cdr3_aa: CASSDYQGNIQYF
v_call: TRBV7-7; d_call: .; j_call: TRBJ2-5; clone_size: .; cdr3_nt: TGTGCCAGCAGCGAGCAGGGTGGGGAGACCCAGTACTTC; cdr3_aa: CASSEQGGETQYF
v_call: TRBV11-2; d_call: TRBD1; j_call: TRBJ1-2; clone_size: .; cdr3_nt: TGTGCCAGCAGAGTAGGCGACAGGGGGATGGATGGCTACACCTTC; cdr3_aa: CASRVGDRGMDGYTF
v_call: TRBV7-3; d_call: .; j_call: TRBJ2-3; clone_size: .; cdr3_nt: TGTGCCAGCAGCCCCTCCGTGCTTTCCGGCAGTTCAGATACGCAGTATTTT; cdr3_aa: CASSPSVLSGSSDTQYF
v_call: TRBV5-1; d_call: .; j_call: TRBJ2-6; clone_size: .; cdr3_nt: TGCGCCAGCAGCTTGCCATCCGGACGGGCCTCTGGGGCCAACGTCCTGACTTTC; cdr3_aa: CASSLPSGRASGANVLTF
v_call: TRBV4-3; d_call: .; j_call: TRBJ2-2; clone_size: .; cdr3_nt: TGCGCCAGCAGCCAAGAGGGGTTCGGCGGGGAGCTGTTTTTT; cdr3_aa: CASSQEGFGGELFF
v_call: TRBV13; d_call: TRBD2; j_call: TRBJ2-7; clone_size: .; cdr3_nt: TGTGCCAGCAGCTTGGGACTAGCGGTGGGCGAGCAGTACTTC; cdr3_aa: CASSLGLAVGEQYF
v_call: TRBV7-7; d_call: TRBD2; j_call: TRBJ2-2; clone_size: .; cdr3_nt: TGTGCCAGCAGCTCACTCGCGGGGGGATCGAACACCGGGGAGCTGTTTTTT; cdr3_aa: CASSSLAGGSNTGELFF
v_call: TRBV7-2; d_call: .; j_call: TRBJ2-7; clone_size: .; cdr3_nt: TGTGCCAGCAGCTTAGTATTGGGTATGAGGGGCTACGAGCAGTACTTC; cdr3_aa: CASSLVLGMRGYEQYF
v_call: TRBV9; d_call: .; j_call: TRBJ2-3; clone_size: .; cdr3_nt: TGTGCCAGCGCATTAGAGGGGTACCGCACAGATACGCAGTATTTT; cdr3_aa: CASALEGYRTDTQYF
v_call: TRBV4-2; d_call: .; j_call: TRBJ1-2; clone_size: .; cdr3_nt: TGTGCCAGCAGCCAGTCAGGGTCTGACTATGGCTACACCTTC; cdr3_aa: CASSQSGSDYGYTF
v_call: TRBV1; d_call: .; j_call: TRBJ2-7; clone_size: once; cdr3_nt: TGCACCAGCAGCCGACCGGACAGGAGCTCCTACGAGCAGTACTTC; cdr3_aa: CTSSRPDRSSYEQYF
v_call: TRBV7-9; d_call: TRBD1; j_call: TRBJ1-4; clone_size: .; cdr3_nt: TGTGCCAGCACCTTGGACAGGACAACTAATGAAAAACTGTTTTTT; cdr3_aa: CASTLDRTTNEKLFF
v_call: TRBV6-5; d_call: .; j_call: TRBJ2-7; clone_size: once; cdr3_nt: TGTGCCAGCAGATGGCAGTACGAGCAGTACTTC; cdr3_aa: CASRWQYEQYF
v_call: TRBV28; d_call: TRBD1; j_call: TRBJ2-3; clone_size: .; cdr3_nt: TGTGCCAGCAGTCCCACCGGGACAGGGTACCGAGATACGCAGTATTTT; cdr3_aa: CASSPTGTGYRDTQYF
v_call: TRBV28; d_call: .; j_call: TRBJ1-6; clone_size: many; cdr3_nt: TGTGCCAGCAGTTTAATAATAGGGACGGGTTCACCCCTCCACTTT; cdr3_aa: CASSLIIGTGSPLHF
v_call: TRBV6-5; d_call: .; j_call: TRBJ1-6; clone_size: .; cdr3_nt: TGTGCCAGCAGTTACTCATCAGGCGGCCATAATTCACCCCTCCACTTT; cdr3_aa: CASSYSSGGHNSPLHF
v_call: TRBV6-5; d_call: .; j_call: TRBJ1-6; clone_size: .; cdr3_nt: TGTGCCAGCAGAACAGGCGTTAGCTCACCCCTCCACTTT; cdr3_aa: CASRTGVSSPLHF
v_call: TRBV6-5; d_call: .; j_call: TRBJ1-1; clone_size: .; cdr3_nt: TGTGCCAGCAGTTCCTATACTGAAGCTTTCTTT; cdr3_aa: CASSSYTEAFF
v_call: TRBV18; d_call: .; j_call: TRBJ2-7; clone_size: .; cdr3_nt: TGTGCCAGCTCACCAGTCAGAGCCTACGAGCAGTACTTC; cdr3_aa: CASSPVRAYEQYF
v_call: TRBV15; d_call: .; j_call: TRBJ2-3; clone_size: .; cdr3_nt: TGTGCCACCAGCATCTCCACAGATACGCAGTATTTT; cdr3_aa: CATSISTDTQYF
v_call: TRBV19; d_call: TRBD2; j_call: TRBJ2-1; clone_size: .; cdr3_nt: TGTGCCAGTAGTGCTCGGACTAGCGGGGGGTACAATGAGCAGTTCTTC; cdr3_aa: CASSARTSGGYNEQFF
v_call: TRBV19; d_call: .; j_call: TRBJ2-7; clone_size: .; cdr3_nt: TGTGCCAGTAGTATCGTGGGACGCTACTACGAGCAGTACTTC; cdr3_aa: CASSIVGRYYEQYF
v_call: TRBV4-2; d_call: TRBD1; j_call: TRBJ2-7; clone_size: .; cdr3_nt: TGTGCCAGCAGCCCAAGACCCTCGACAGGGTTCGACGAGCAGTACTTC; cdr3_aa: CASSPRPSTGFDEQYF